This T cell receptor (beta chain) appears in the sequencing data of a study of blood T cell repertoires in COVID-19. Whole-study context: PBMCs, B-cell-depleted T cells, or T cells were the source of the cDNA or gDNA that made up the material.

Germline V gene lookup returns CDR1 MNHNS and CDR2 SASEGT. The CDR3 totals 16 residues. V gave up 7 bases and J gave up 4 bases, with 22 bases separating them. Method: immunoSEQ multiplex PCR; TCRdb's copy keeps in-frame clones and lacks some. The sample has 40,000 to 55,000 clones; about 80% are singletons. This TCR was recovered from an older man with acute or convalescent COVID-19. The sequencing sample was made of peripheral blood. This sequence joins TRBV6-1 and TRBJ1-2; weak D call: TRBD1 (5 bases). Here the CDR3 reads CASTDWRDRRSYGYTF. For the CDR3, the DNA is TGTGCCAGCACTGATTGGAGGGACCGACGGTCCTATGGCTACACCTTC.